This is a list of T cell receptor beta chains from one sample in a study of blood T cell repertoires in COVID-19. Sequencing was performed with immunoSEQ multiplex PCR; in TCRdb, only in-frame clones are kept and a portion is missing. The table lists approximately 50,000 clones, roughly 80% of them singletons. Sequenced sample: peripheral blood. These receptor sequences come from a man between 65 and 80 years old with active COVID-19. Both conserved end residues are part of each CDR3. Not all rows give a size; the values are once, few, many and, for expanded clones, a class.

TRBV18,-,CASSLTGFNQPQHF
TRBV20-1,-,CSARGLETQYF
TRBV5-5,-,CASSGGTATYNEQFF
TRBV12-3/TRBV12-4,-,CASSFPYQETQYF
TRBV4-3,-,CASSQVSGRDEAFF
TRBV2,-,CASSPGHRYEQYF
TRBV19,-,CASSPRQGASPNSPLHF
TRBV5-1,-,CASSSGQGGSPLHF
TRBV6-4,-,CASSRQGTDTQYF
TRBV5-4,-,CASSLGTSGRGWGDTQYF
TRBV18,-,CASSPKIGSGLAGSYEQYF
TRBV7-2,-,CASSGGSGTPYEQYF
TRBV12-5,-,CASGLGGRAGMDEQFF
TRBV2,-,CASSGEIQPQHF
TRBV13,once,CASRSGSRTYNEQFF
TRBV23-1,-,CASSLTTTGPGNTIYF
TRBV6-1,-,CASSEGQGARGNQPQHF
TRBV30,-,CAWIGTAYTEAFF
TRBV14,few,CASSRAMNTEAFF
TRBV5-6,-,CASSPPGSGRYEQYF